The rows below give T cell receptor beta chains drawn from one sample of a study of cytomegalovirus exposure and HLA in healthy donors. Sequencing was performed with immunoSEQ multiplex PCR; in TCRdb, only in-frame clones are kept and a portion is missing. The sample lists about 120,000 clones; 75% were seen once. Sample: PBMCs. All receptors derive from a woman aged 40 to 50 in good health and CMV-seropositive. Both conserved end residues are part of each CDR3. Each record gives: CDR3 protein, CDR3 DNA, V gene, D gene, clone size, J gene. The D gene is left open where the match is weak. Clone size is given for some rows only: seen once, a few or many times, or a class if the clone is expanded.

CASSQGAGGLSGYTF | TGCGCCAGCAGCCAAGGTGCCGGGGGTTTGAGTGGCTACACCTTC | TRBV4-3 | NA | NA | TRBJ1-2
CASSPPVQAGTNEKLFF | TGTGCCAGCTCACCACCGGTACAGGCTGGGACTAATGAAAAACTGTTTTTT | TRBV18 | NA | NA | TRBJ1-4
CARSLMLGLAVTDTQYF | TGTGCCAGAAGCTTGATGTTGGGACTAGCGGTAACAGATACGCAGTATTTT | TRBV5-3 | TRBD2 | once | TRBJ2-3
CASSPPTGRENTEAFF | TGTGCCAGCTCACCCCCGACAGGGCGAGAAAACACTGAAGCTTTCTTT | TRBV18 | TRBD1 | NA | TRBJ1-1
CAWSVIAGGPDTQYF | TGTGCCTGGAGTGTAATAGCGGGGGGTCCAGATACGCAGTATTTT | TRBV30 | TRBD2 | few | TRBJ2-3
CASSEGYRGRINEQFF | TGTGCCAGCAGTGAAGGGTACAGGGGGCGCATCAATGAGCAGTTCTTC | TRBV6-1 | TRBD1 | few | TRBJ2-1
CSVGASAGTNEKLFF | TGCAGCGTTGGGGCGTCCGCGGGGACTAATGAAAAACTGTTTTTT | TRBV29-1 | NA | NA | TRBJ1-4
CASSSRPGQGNSEQYF | TGTGCCAGCAGCTCCAGACCGGGACAGGGGAATAGCGAGCAGTACTTC | TRBV5-6 | TRBD1 | NA | TRBJ2-7
CASSGQGAQSGYTF | TGTGCCAGCTCGGGACAGGGGGCGCAGAGTGGCTACACCTTC | TRBV27 | TRBD1 | few | TRBJ1-2
CASSGQGEVDTIYF | TGTGCCAGCAGCGGACAGGGTGAAGTCGACACCATATATTTT | TRBV28 | TRBD1 | NA | TRBJ1-3
CASSYRSHTSGNTIYF | TGTGCCAGCAGTTACCGAAGTCACACCTCTGGAAACACCATATATTTT | TRBV6-5 | NA | few | TRBJ1-3
CASSYSGGASYEQYF | TGTGCCAGCAGTTACTCAGGGGGCGCAAGCTACGAGCAGTACTTC | TRBV6-5 | TRBD1 | once | TRBJ2-7
CASSLHIQGSTEAFF | TGTGCCAGCAGTTTACATATCCAGGGGAGCACTGAAGCTTTCTTT | TRBV27 | NA | once | TRBJ1-1
CASSSPSGPVEQYF | TGTGCCAGCAGCTCGCCTAGCGGTCCGGTCGAGCAGTACTTC | TRBV11-3 | TRBD2 | few | TRBJ2-7